This T cell receptor beta chain was captured in a study of blood T cell repertoires in COVID-19. Sequencing used immunoSEQ multiplex PCR; TCRdb keeps in-frame clones, though not all of them. The table lists about 260,000 clones, approximately 90% of them singletons. The sequencing sample was made of PBMCs or T cells enriched from blood (not recorded which). The receptor comes from a man aged 35 to 55 who had been exposed to COVID-19.

CDR3 amino acids: CASSQDLQLNIQYF. CDR3 bases: TGTGCCAGCAGCCAAGATCTCCAGTTAAACATTCAGTACTTC. The chain carries TRBV4-2 and TRBJ2-4; D unresolved. The CDR3 length is 14 residues. Germline CDR1 reads LGHNA; CDR2 reads YNFKEQ. The V gene lost 0 bases and the J gene lost 6 bases, with 9 bases spanning the gap.